The rows below give T cell receptor beta chains drawn from one sample of a study of blood T cell repertoires in COVID-19. Assay: immunoSEQ multiplex PCR; the TCRdb copy retains only in-frame clones and omits some. The sample contains fewer than 500,000 clones, 80% to 90% of which appear only once. The sequencing input was PBMCs or T cells enriched from blood (not recorded which). The receptors were sampled from a man younger than 45 who had recovered from COVID-19. Both conserved end residues are part of each CDR3. The order of the fields is clone size, J gene, V gene, D gene, CDR3 DNA, CDR3 protein. A D gene is named only where the DNA matches it firmly. Clone size is not always given. Where it is, it says once, few, many or a class for expanded clones.

>-|TRBJ2-5|TRBV27|-
TGTGCCAGCAGTTCCCTCGGGGTCGAGACCCAGTACTTC
CASSSLGVETQYF
>few|TRBJ2-3|TRBV6-5|-
TGTGCCAGCAGCGCGACCCGGGACAACACAGATACGCAGTATTTT
CASSATRDNTDTQYF
>-|TRBJ2-1|TRBV11-3|TRBD2
TGTGCCAGCAGCTACATCGGGACTAGCGGCGAGCAGTTCTTC
CASSYIGTSGEQFF
>-|TRBJ2-5|TRBV6-5|-
TGTGCCAGCAGTTACTCTCATTCCGCAGGGACCCAGTACTTC
CASSYSHSAGTQYF
>-|TRBJ2-7|TRBV11-2|-
TGTGCCAGCAGCTTAGATCGGAAGGGGGAGTACTTC
CASSLDRKGEYF
>-|TRBJ2-2|TRBV7-3|TRBD2
TGTGCCAGCAGCCAAAGGGGGACTAGCAACACCGGGGAGCTGTTTTTT
CASSQRGTSNTGELFF
>-|TRBJ1-1|TRBV19|-
TGTGCCAGTATCCCGGGACAACTGAACACTGAAGCTTTCTTT
CASIPGQLNTEAFF
>-|TRBJ1-1|TRBV6-1|TRBD1
TGTGCCAGCAGTGAGGACAGGGGCGACACTGAAGCTTTCTTT
CASSEDRGDTEAFF
>few|TRBJ1-5|TRBV2|-
TGTGCCAGCAGTGGATCCTTGCGGGATCAGCCCCAGCATTTT
CASSGSLRDQPQHF
>-|TRBJ1-2|TRBV20-1|-
TGCAGTGCCCAGGGTGTCTATGGCTACACCTTC
CSAQGVYGYTF
>-|TRBJ2-7|TRBV28|TRBD2
TGTGCCAGCACTATTTTTGGGGCTAGCGGGAGGTACGAGCAGTACTTC
CASTIFGASGRYEQYF
>once|TRBJ2-7|TRBV5-4|TRBD2
TGTGCCAGCAGCTTGGTGATAGCGGGAGGAGGCAACGAGCAGTACTTC
CASSLVIAGGGNEQYF
>-|TRBJ2-6|TRBV15|-
TGTGCCACCAGCAGAGATCTAGTAGCAACTGGGGCCAACGTCCTGACTTTC
CATSRDLVATGANVLTF
>-|TRBJ1-1|TRBV5-4|-
TGTGCCAGCAGCTTGTCCGGGGGGCCTGAAGCTTTCTTT
CASSLSGGPEAFF
>-|TRBJ2-7|TRBV12-3/TRBV12-4|-
TGTGCCAGCAGTTTAGTCGGGGTCAAGTACTTC
CASSLVGVKYF
>-|TRBJ2-2|TRBV11-3|-
TGTGCCAGCAGCTTATCGATAGAGAACACCGGGGAGCTGTTTTTT
CASSLSIENTGELFF
>-|TRBJ1-2|TRBV12-3/TRBV12-4|TRBD1
TGTGCCAGCAGGAGTCGGACAGGAATCACCTTC
CASRSRTGITF
>once|TRBJ2-7|TRBV2|-
TGTGCCAGCATTCTAGACAGAACCTACGAGCAGTACTTC
CASILDRTYEQYF
>once|TRBJ2-3|TRBV14|TRBD2
TGTGCCAGCAGCCCAAGACCTGGCGGGAGGAGCACAGATACGCAGTATTTT
CASSPRPGGRSTDTQYF
>few|TRBJ2-7|TRBV5-5|-
TGTGCCAGCAGCTTGGCCGCGAGCGGAACCTACGAGCAGTACTTC
CASSLAASGTYEQYF
>-|TRBJ2-7|TRBV9|-
TGTGCCAGCAGCGTAGGGCAGGGGGGCAACGAGCAGTACTTC
CASSVGQGGNEQYF
>-|TRBJ2-1|TRBV15|-
TGTGCCACCAGCAGAGCTGGCGGGCGCGAGCAGTTCTTC
CATSRAGGREQFF
>once|TRBJ1-1|TRBV5-1|-
TGCGCCAGCAGGAGTCTTCTGAACACTGAAGCTTTCTTT
CASRSLLNTEAFF
>-|TRBJ1-1|TRBV5-1|-
TGCGCCAGCAGCTTGGCCCTGGGGGGGAACACTGAAGCTTTCTTT
CASSLALGGNTEAFF
>-|TRBJ1-2|TRBV7-8|TRBD1
TGTGCCAGCAGCCCTGATGGGGTTGGACAGGGCAGGATTGGCTACACCTTC
CASSPDGVGQGRIGYTF
>-|TRBJ1-2|TRBV2|TRBD1
TGTGCCAGCTGGCGGGACAGCCTGCGTGGTGGCTACACCTTC
CASWRDSLRGGYTF
>-|TRBJ2-5|TRBV28|-
TGTGCCAGCAGTTTAGGGCCGGGGGTTCAGGAGACCCAGTACTTC
CASSLGPGVQETQYF
>-|TRBJ2-7|TRBV18|TRBD1
TGTGCCAGCTCAACAGGGACAGCTTACGAGCAGTACTTC
CASSTGTAYEQYF
>-|TRBJ1-2|TRBV5-5|-
TGTGCCAGCAGCTGGACAGTGAACTATGGCTACACCTTC
CASSWTVNYGYTF
>-|TRBJ1-3|TRBV3-1/TRBV3-2|-
TGTGCCAGCAGCCATTCCCGACAGCTACTCTCTGGAAACACCATATATTTT
CASSHSRQLLSGNTIYF
>once|TRBJ2-5|TRBV7-2|TRBD2
TGTGCCAGCAGCTTAGTAGGGGGACTAGCGGGAGAGACCCAGTACTTC
CASSLVGGLAGETQYF
>-|TRBJ1-2|TRBV7-9|-
TGTGCCAGCAGTCCCAGGGGATCCGCGAACTATGGCTACACCTTC
CASSPRGSANYGYTF